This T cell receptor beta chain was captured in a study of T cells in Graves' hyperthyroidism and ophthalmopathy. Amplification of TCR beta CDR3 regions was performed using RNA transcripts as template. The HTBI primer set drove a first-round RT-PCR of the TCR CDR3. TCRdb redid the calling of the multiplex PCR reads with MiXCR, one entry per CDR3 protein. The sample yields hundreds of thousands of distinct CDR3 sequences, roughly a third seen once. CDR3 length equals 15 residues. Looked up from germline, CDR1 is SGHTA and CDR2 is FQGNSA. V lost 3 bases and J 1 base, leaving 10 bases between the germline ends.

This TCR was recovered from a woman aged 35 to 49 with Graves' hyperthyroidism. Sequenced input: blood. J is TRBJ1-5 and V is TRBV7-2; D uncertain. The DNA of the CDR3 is TGTGCCAGCAGCTTTCAAGCGTTAAGCAATCAGCCCCAGCATTTT. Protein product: CASSFQALSNQPQHF.